These 24 T cell receptor beta chains originate from one sample sequenced in a study of vaccination and CD4 T cells after COVID-19. Stated treatment: approximately 9-day PBMC culture with coronavirus spike peptide pools or control peptides (ViraFEST assay). Sequence data for DNA of cultured CD4+ T cells were generated by the Oncomine TCR Beta short-read assay. Each CDR3 protein gets one entry after TCRdb re-called the PCR reads with MiXCR. The top ten clones hold about 9.8% of a sample with about 20,000 distinct CDR3 sequences, 50% to 70% of them seen once. Their antigens remain unidentified. The input for sequencing was CD4+ T cells from blood, cultured in vitro, taken after SARS-CoV-2 vaccination. The source is a human donor who had recovered from COVID-19.

The rearrangement joins TRBV27 to TRBJ2-7, with 11 bases lining up with TRBD2. Germline lookup yields CDR1 MNHEY and CDR2 SMNVEV (reference sequence). With V trimmed by 5 bases and J by 3 bases, 6 bases remained unmatched. This CDR3 has 15 amino acids. The CDR3 region has the DNA TGTGCCAGCAGTACGCAGACTAGCGGGATCTACGAGCAGTACTTC. It is translated as CASSTQTSGIYEQYF.

The chain joins TRBV12-5 to TRBJ2-7, with 8 positions matching TRBD2. The V and J ends lost 1 base and 1 base, in that order; junction bases with no gene match: 9. Germline V CDR1 and CDR2: LGHNT, FRNRAP. This CDR3 comprises 17 residues. CDR3 loop: CASGLGWGRGGSYEQYF. DNA for the CDR3: TGTGCTAGTGGTTTGGGGTGGGGACGGGGGGGTTCCTACGAGCAGTACTTC.

The chain couples TRBV15 to TRBJ2-2; D perhaps matches TRBD1 (5 bases). Germline CDR1 LNHNV, CDR2 YYDKDF (reference sequence). There are 15 residues in the CDR3. Trimming took off 0 bases at V and 4 bases at J, with 9 bases between the two ends. In DNA, the CDR3 is TGTGCCACCAGCAGAGATTGGGGCGCCACCGGGGAGCTGTTTTTT. It encodes CATSRDWGATGELFF.

The chain carries TRBV12-3 or TRBV12-4 and TRBJ1-5; weak D call: TRBD1 (6 bases). V was trimmed by 3 bases and J by 7 bases, leaving 13 bases between them. This CDR3 has 14 residues. The CDR3 coding sequence is TGTGCCAGCAGTTTTAGGGGGTGGGCGCAGCCCCAGCATTTT. This translates into CASSFRGWAQPQHF.

The chain combines TRBV20-1 with TRBJ1-1, with D unclear. Germline CDR1 is DFQATT and CDR2 is SNEGSKA (reference sequence). V dropped 6 bases and J dropped 6 bases, with 8 bases sitting between them. The CDR3 contains 10 residues. The CDR3 nucleotides are TGCAGTGCCTTGGAAGCTGAAGCTTTCTTT. Amino acids: CSALEAEAFF.

The chain joins TRBV20-1 to TRBJ1-1; no definite D call. The CDR3 has 12 residues. The ends were cut back, 2 bases at V and 6 bases at J, with 10 bases in the middle. CDR1 is DFQATT and CDR2 is SNEGSKA in the germline V gene (reference sequence). This CDR3 reads CSARYGQSEAFF. The CDR3 coding sequence is TGCAGTGCTAGATATGGGCAGTCTGAAGCTTTCTTT.

This chain joins TRBV6-2 or TRBV6-3 and TRBJ1-5, with D hard to call. The ends were cut back, 2 bases at V and 5 bases at J, with 10 bases in the middle. The CDR3 totals 14 residues. In germline, CDR1 is MNHEY, CDR2 SVGEGT. CDR3 sequence (DNA): TGTGCCAGCAGTTACGCCGTTGGGGATCAGCCCCAGCATTTT. Protein product: CASSYAVGDQPQHF.

This sequence joins TRBV7-2 and TRBJ1-2; D is perhaps TRBD1 (6 bases). The CDR3 has 13 amino acids. Germline V gene lookup returns CDR1 SGHTA and CDR2 FQGNSA. V gave up 3 bases and J gave up 8 bases, with 13 bases separating them. The CDR3, as DNA: TGTGCCAGCAGCTTGGGGGCGGGGGGCGGCTACACCTTC. It is translated as CASSLGAGGGYTF.

This sequence joins TRBV6-1 and TRBJ1-2, with D perhaps matching TRBD1 (5 bases). V lost 5 bases and J lost 5, with 15 bases in between. The CDR3 contains 14 residues. Looked up from germline, CDR1 is MNHNS and CDR2 is SASEGT. CDR3 sequence: CASSPDRGLYGYTF. The CDR3, as DNA: TGTGCCAGCAGTCCGGATAGGGGACTTTATGGCTACACCTTC.

V is TRBV27 and J is TRBJ1-2; possibly TRBD1 for D (5 bases). CDR1 and CDR2 from the germline V gene are MNHEY and SMNVEV (reference sequence). Trimming removed 0 bases from V and 0 bases from J, with 5 bases in between. The CDR3 contains 14 residues. The CDR3 protein is CASSLSGANYGYTF. The CDR3 DNA reads as TGTGCCAGCAGTTTATCGGGGGCTAACTATGGCTACACCTTC.

The V and J genes are TRBV6-5 and TRBJ1-3, with D possibly TRBD1 on 6 matching bases. The CDR3 loop spans 14 amino acids. Germline V gene data show CDR1 as MNHEY and CDR2 as SVGAGI. Between the trimmed V and J ends, which lost 4 bases and 8 bases, there was a span of 15 bases. The CDR3 DNA reads as TGTGCCAGCAGTTCAAGACAGGTTGGCGACACCATATATTTT. It translates to CASSSRQVGDTIYF.

The gene calls are TRBV19 and TRBJ1-5; TRBD1 matches 8 bases. This CDR3 region has 17 residues. Germline loops: CDR1 LNHDA, CDR2 SQIVND (reference sequence). V trimming: 4 bases; J trimming: 0 bases; junction bases outside the gene matches: 8. CDR3 protein: CASSRLPGGGSNQPQHF. Written as DNA, the CDR3 is TGTGCCAGTAGTAGACTCCCAGGGGGCGGTAGCAATCAGCCCCAGCATTTT.

This clonotype has more than one count but fewer than ten. V usage is TRBV7-6 and J usage is TRBJ2-3; 13 bases align to TRBD2. V lost 5 bases and J lost 0; bases outside the gene matches: 8. The length of the CDR3 is 18 residues. Germline V CDR1 and CDR2: SGHVS, FNYEAQ. The CDR3 loop is CASSPLAGGRSSTDTQYF. The CDR3, as DNA: TGTGCCAGCAGCCCACTAGCGGGGGGGCGATCTAGCACAGATACGCAGTATTTT.

The chain carries TRBV6-2 or TRBV6-3 and TRBJ2-3, with 7 bases aligning to TRBD2. This CDR3 is 15 amino acids long. The trim removed 8 bases at V and 3 bases at J, leaving 11 bases unmatched. CDR1 and CDR2 from the germline V gene are MNHEY and SVGEGT. In DNA form, the CDR3 reads TGTGCCAGCCTAAGTGTACTAGCGCCTACAGATACGCAGTATTTT. As protein: CASLSVLAPTDTQYF.

This clonotype appeared a single time. The V and J genes are TRBV5-4 and TRBJ1-1; no firm D call. Trimming shortened V by 4 bases and J by 0 bases, and 16 bases separated the two germline ends. The length of the CDR3 is 16 residues. Germline-derived CDR1 and CDR2 are SGHNT and YYREEE (reference sequence). CDR3 bases: TGTGCCAGCAGCCCTCGTGAACGACATCTGAACACTGAAGCTTTCTTT. Translating gives CASSPRERHLNTEAFF.

This chain uses TRBV6-1 with TRBJ2-7; D ambiguous. Germline loops: CDR1 MNHNS, CDR2 SASEGT. The CDR3 runs 14 residues. Trimming took 0 bases from V and 11 from J, leaving 17 bases between them. CDR3 residues: CASSEAAGQRGKYF. In DNA form, the CDR3 reads TGTGCCAGCAGTGAAGCGGCTGGGCAGAGAGGAAAGTACTTC.

The CDR3 loop reads CSARRTVLNTEAFF. For the CDR3, the DNA is TGCAGTGCTAGACGGACAGTTCTGAACACTGAAGCTTTCTTT. The genes are TRBV20-1 and TRBJ1-1, with TRBD1 as a possible D gene (6 bases). The V end was cut by 2 bases, the J end by 0 bases, with 10 bases between. Looked up from germline, CDR1 is DFQATT and CDR2 is SNEGSKA (reference sequence). CDR3 size: 14 residues.

This chain joins TRBV12-3 or TRBV12-4 and TRBJ2-2, with D possibly matching TRBD1 (5 bases). Trimming cost V 6 bases and J 5 bases, with 16 bases left between them. This CDR3 contains 15 residues. DNA for the CDR3: TGTGCCAGCAGATATTACGCAGGGTTAACCGGGGAGCTGTTTTTT. It codes for CASRYYAGLTGELFF.

The rearrangement joins TRBV27 to TRBJ1-5; 8 bases align to TRBD1. Germline CDR1 MNHEY, CDR2 SMNVEV (reference sequence). Unmatched junction bases numbered 12, after V lost 5 bases and J lost 0 bases. The CDR3 is 18 residues long. The CDR3 reads CASSPSRDRLNSNQPQHF. Written as DNA, the CDR3 is TGTGCCAGCAGTCCATCCCGGGACAGGCTCAATAGCAATCAGCCCCAGCATTTT.

This clonotype showed up just a few times. The CDR3 protein is CATSDGDSHWGANVLTF. The DNA for the CDR3 is TGTGCCACCAGTGACGGGGACAGTCACTGGGGGGCCAACGTCCTGACTTTC. The rearrangement links TRBV24-1 to TRBJ2-6, with 7 bases matching TRBD1. CDR1 KGHDR and CDR2 SFDVKD come from the germline V gene. This CDR3 has 17 residues. After removal of 4 bases from V and 4 bases from J, the junction contained 9 bases not matched to a gene.

V and J are TRBV4-3 and TRBJ1-2; TRBD1 matches 9 bases. V lost 0 bases and J lost 4; bases outside the gene matches: 15. The CDR3 contains 19 residues. Germline CDR1 reads LGHNA; CDR2 reads YSLEER. DNA for the CDR3: TGCGCCAGCAGCCAAGAGGATACCGGTTCCCGGACAGGGGTCTATGGCTACACCTTC. As protein: CASSQEDTGSRTGVYGYTF.

The chain links TRBV12-3 or TRBV12-4 to TRBJ1-1; the D is unclear. The length of the CDR3 is 14 residues. V was cut by 9 bases and J by 2 bases, with 16 bases left in between. In DNA form, the CDR3 reads TGTGCCAGGAGCCCACAGCGAGGAAACACTGAAGCTTTCTTT. Its translation is CARSPQRGNTEAFF.

This clonotype has more than one count but fewer than ten. The chain joins TRBV7-9 to TRBJ1-2; D is undetermined. The V gene lost 1 base and the J gene lost 6 bases, with 3 bases spanning the gap. Germline V lookup: CDR1 SEHNR, CDR2 FQNEAQ (reference sequence). The CDR3 runs 11 residues. CDR3 sequence: CASSLVDGYTF. The CDR3 region has the DNA TGTGCCAGCAGCTTAGTGGATGGCTACACCTTC. Filled out from reference TRBV7-9 and TRBJ1-2, the complete variable domain reads DTGVSQNPRHKITKRGQNVTFRCDPISEHNRLYWYRQTLGQGPEFLTYFQNEAQLEKSRLLSDRFSAERPKGSFSTLEIQRTEQGDSAMYLCASSLVDGYTFGSGTRLTVV.

On this clonotype: A read error may produce the germline difference seen at one junction end. This sequence joins TRBV10-3 and TRBJ2-1, with TRBD1 matching over 8 bases. Germline V CDR1 and CDR2: ENHRY, SYGVKD. This CDR3 is 15 amino acids long. DNA for the CDR3: TGTGCCATCAGCGAGACAGGGACAGGCTACAATGAGCAGTTCTTT. It codes for CAISETGTGYNEQFF.